The 22 T cell receptor beta chains given below trace back to one sample, sequenced in a study of blood T cells in healthy people across ages. It was with a sample-barcoded 5' primer and a J-beta primer mix that a second PCR of roughly 6 to 11 cycles was run. In TCRdb, the 5' RACE reads were re-called with MiXCR into one record per CDR3 protein. The sample holds 1.5 million to 1.9 million distinct CDR3 sequences, roughly two fifths seen once. Source material: blood. The receptors derive from a woman younger than 30 in good health.

This clonotype has just a few counts. The chain combines TRBV7-9 with TRBJ2-5; TRBD2 agrees at 7 bases. Germline loops: CDR1 SEHNR, CDR2 FQNEAQ (reference sequence). The CDR3 totals 17 residues. The V and J ends lost 1 base and 4 bases, in that order; junction bases with no gene match: 12. CDR3 DNA: TGTGCCAGCAGCTTAGATGCGGGAGTGGAAGTTTCAGAGACCCAGTACTTC. This translates into CASSLDAGVEVSETQYF.

The chain employs TRBV30 and TRBJ2-6, with D possibly being TRBD1 or TRBD2 (5 bases each). V lost 5 bases and J 0 bases, leaving 17 bases between the germline ends. Germline-derived CDR1 and CDR2 are GTSNPN and SVGIG (reference sequence). The CDR3 is 17 residues long. The CDR3 sequence is CAWEAGTVLSGANVLTF. The CDR3 DNA is TGTGCCTGGGAAGCCGGGACGGTCCTCTCTGGGGCCAACGTCCTGACTTTC.

V gene TRBV18 combines with J gene TRBJ2-5; TRBD1 agrees at 8 bases. Germline CDR1 is KGHSH and CDR2 is LQKENI. Trimming cost V 4 bases and J 2 bases; bases outside gene matches: 3. This CDR3 region has 14 residues. CDR3 amino acids: CASSRHRGQETQYF. For the CDR3, the DNA is TGTGCCAGCTCACGACACAGGGGGCAAGAGACCCAGTACTTC.

The V call is TRBV29-1, the J call TRBJ1-2; D gene unclear. Trimming shortened V by 7 bases and J by 2 bases, and 8 bases separated the two germline ends. This CDR3 is 11 amino acids long. The germline CDR1 and CDR2 sequences are SQVTM and ANQGSEA. The CDR3 reads CSAPENYGYTF. The CDR3 DNA reads TGCAGCGCACCAGAAAACTATGGCTACACCTTC.

The rearrangement joins TRBV20-1 to TRBJ1-4, with 7 nucleotides matching TRBD1. Per germline, CDR1 DFQATT and CDR2 SNEGSKA (reference sequence). The CDR3 has 13 amino acids. The junction had 6 bases not matched to a gene; V was cut back by 5 bases and J by 6 bases. CDR3 residues: CSADTGVDEKLFF. The DNA of the CDR3 is TGCAGTGCTGACACAGGGGTAGATGAAAAACTGTTTTTT.

This clonotype was observed a single time. Compared with germline, one end of the junction differs, possibly owing to a read error. This chain links TRBV20-1 with TRBJ2-7; 11 positions match TRBD2. This CDR3 comprises 16 residues. Germline V gene lookup returns CDR1 DFQATT and CDR2 SNEGSKA (reference sequence). The CDR3 DNA sequence: TGCGGTGCTAAGGGACTAGCGGAAACTAGCTCCTACGAGCAGTACTTC. Its protein product is CGAKGLAETSSYEQYF.

The chain has TRBV6-5 and TRBJ1-4; 12 nucleotides match TRBD1. The CDR3 has 18 amino acids. Germline CDR1 is MNHEY and CDR2 is SVGAGI. V shed 4 bases and J 4 bases; nucleotides not matched to a gene: 10. CDR3 loop: CASSSPPGQGAFNEKLFF. The CDR3 nucleotides are TGTGCCAGCAGTTCCCCTCCGGGACAGGGGGCGTTTAATGAAAAACTGTTTTTT.

The chain is built from TRBV6-5 and TRBJ2-1; D remains ambiguous. The CDR3 runs to 16 residues. The germline CDR1 and CDR2 sequences are MNHEY and SVGAGI. Between the trimmed V and J ends, which lost 2 bases and 0 bases, there was a span of 11 bases. The CDR3 region has the DNA TGTGCCAGCAGTTACGGCCTTGTCAGCTCCTACAATGAGCAGTTCTTC. Its protein is CASSYGLVSSYNEQFF.

This clonotype was recorded many times. This chain connects TRBV18 to TRBJ2-1; 8 bases agree with TRBD2. The CDR3 covers 14 residues. Germline lookup yields CDR1 KGHSH and CDR2 LQKENI. The junction had 3 bases not matched to a gene; V was cut back by 8 bases and J by 0 bases. CDR3 coding DNA: TGTGCCAGCACCGGGGGGGCCTCCTACAATGAGCAGTTCTTC. Translating gives CASTGGASYNEQFF.

Turning to this clonotype: This may be a read error: a much more frequent sequence differs by one nucleotide. The V call is TRBV29-1, the J call TRBJ2-1, with 12 bases that match TRBD1. This CDR3 has 14 residues. Germline values: CDR1 SQVTM, CDR2 ANQGSEA. Trimming cost V 3 bases and J 10 bases; bases outside gene matches: 7. This CDR3 reads CSVDPGQGASEQFF. DNA of the CDR3: TGCAGCGTTGATCCGGGACAGGGGGCGAGCGAGCAGTTCTTC.

V and J are TRBV7-2 and TRBJ2-1; D perhaps matches TRBD2 (7 bases). Germline-derived CDR1 and CDR2 are SGHTA and FQGNSA. The CDR3 is 16 amino acids. V dropped 1 base and J dropped 2 bases, with 12 bases sitting between them. CDR3 amino acids: CASSLVGGAAYNEQFF. In DNA form, the CDR3 reads TGTGCCAGCAGCTTAGTTGGGGGGGCGGCCTACAATGAGCAGTTCTTC. Drawing the rest from reference TRBV7-2 and TRBJ2-1, the complete variable domain is GAGVSQSPSNKVTEKGKDVELRCDPISGHTALYWYRQSLGQGLEFLIYFQGNSAPDKSGLPSDRFSAERTGGSVSTLTIQRTQQEDSAVYLCASSLVGGAAYNEQFFGPGTRLTVL.

V gene TRBV28 combines with J gene TRBJ2-3; TRBD2 matches at 8 bases. CDR1 is MDHEN, CDR2 SYDVKM, per germline. CDR3 length: 15 amino acids. Trimming took 3 bases from V and 6 from J; bases not matched to a gene: 8. The CDR3 DNA follows: TGTGCCAGCAGTTTCGGCGGGAGGAATAAGGATACGCAGTATTTT. It yields the protein CASSFGGRNKDTQYF.

The sample holds many counts of this clonotype. V is TRBV9 and J is TRBJ2-6; D gene unclear. The CDR3 has 14 residues. Trimming left V 3 bases short and J 0 bases short, with 4 bases between. CDR1 and CDR2 from the germline V gene are SGDLS and YYNGEE. This CDR3 reads CASSAFSGANVLTF. The CDR3 DNA follows: TGTGCCAGCAGCGCGTTCTCTGGGGCCAACGTCCTGACTTTC.

The CDR3 here is CASTNRGTGELFF. CDR3 in DNA: TGTGCCAGCACTAACAGGGGCACCGGGGAGCTGTTTTTT. The J gene is TRBJ2-2, the V gene TRBV28, with 7 bases aligning to TRBD1. CDR1 and CDR2 from the germline V gene are MDHEN and SYDVKM. V was pared by 7 bases and J by 4 bases, with 3 bases of the junction left unmatched. CDR3 size: 13 residues.

This chain links TRBV30 with TRBJ2-3; D possibly matches TRBD1 or TRBD2 (5 bases each). The V and J ends lost 0 bases and 0 bases respectively, with 10 bases between them. CDR1 and CDR2 (germline): GTSNPN, SVGIG (reference sequence). The CDR3 covers 15 residues. The CDR3 protein is CAWSVTGASTDTQYF. The CDR3 coding sequence is TGTGCCTGGAGTGTAACCGGGGCTAGCACAGATACGCAGTATTTT.

The chain links TRBV7-9 to TRBJ2-3; maybe TRBD2 (6 bases). The CDR3 runs 11 residues. Looked up from germline, CDR1 is SEHNR and CDR2 is FQNEAQ (reference sequence). With 1 base removed from V and 14 bases from J, the gap between germline ends came to 10 bases. The CDR3 loop reads CASSLGQEGYF. The CDR3, as DNA: TGTGCCAGCAGCTTAGGGCAGGAGGGGTATTTT.

As to this clonotype: At one end, the junction sequence differs from germline, possibly due to a read error. The rearrangement uses TRBV29-1 and TRBJ2-7, with 8 positions matching TRBD2. Germline V gene lookup returns CDR1 SQVTM and CDR2 ANQGSEA. This CDR3 is 14 amino acids long. This CDR3 reads CRVGLRGRFDEQYF. The CDR3 DNA follows: TGCAGAGTTGGTTTGCGCGGGAGGTTCGACGAGCAGTACTTC.

The table lists this clonotype with many counts. The chain uses TRBV12-3 or TRBV12-4 and TRBJ2-1; tentative D call: TRBD2 (6 bases). The CDR3 consists of 14 residues. V lost 3 bases and J lost 3, with 9 bases in between. In nucleotides, the CDR3 is TGTGCCAGCAGTTTGTGGCGGGGCTACAATGAGCAGTTCTTC. It specifies CASSLWRGYNEQFF.

The chain combines TRBV15 with TRBJ2-7; maybe TRBD2 (6 bases). Germline assignment: CDR1 LNHNV and CDR2 YYDKDF (reference sequence). The length of the CDR3 is 13 residues. With 8 bases removed from V and 0 bases from J, the gap between germline ends came to 11 bases. For the CDR3, the DNA is TGTGCCACCTGGGGGGAAAGCTCCTACGAGCAGTACTTC. Protein: CATWGESSYEQYF. Drawing the rest from reference TRBV15 and TRBJ2-7, the complete variable domain is DAMVIQNPRYQVTQFGKPVTLSCSQTLNHNVMYWYQQKSSQAPKLLFHYYDKDFNNEADTPDNFQSRRPNTSFCFLDIRSPGLGDTAMYLCATWGESSYEQYFGPGTRLTVT.

Concerning this clonotype itself: Given a much more abundant clone one base away, this may be a read error. The rearrangement uses TRBV29-1 and TRBJ2-1, with TRBD2 as a possible D gene (5 bases). Matching the DNA end better, TRBJ2-7 makes the J call doubtful. Germline CDR1 SQVTM, CDR2 ANQGSEA. The CDR3 spans 13 residues. CDR3 region: CSVPNSDYNEQYF. The CDR3 nucleotides are TGCAGCGTTCCGAATAGCGACTACAATGAGCAGTACTTC.

This chain connects TRBV7-2 to TRBJ2-4, with 13 bases identical to TRBD2. The CDR3 contains 15 residues. CDR1 SGHTA and CDR2 FQGNSA come from the germline V gene. J gave up 14 bases and V 3 bases, and 10 bases lay outside the gene matches. The CDR3 coding sequence is TGTGCCAGCAGCTTCACCGGGACTAGCGGGAATGAGGAGTACTTC. Its protein product is CASSFTGTSGNEEYF.

The chain is built from TRBV5-1 and TRBJ2-2, with 9 positions matching TRBD2. This CDR3 comprises 16 residues. Germline trimming cut 2 bases from V and 6 bases from J; bases unmatched to any gene: 8. Germline V lookup: CDR1 SGHRS, CDR2 YFSETQ. CDR3 protein: CASSFIAGVSSGELFF. For the CDR3, the DNA is TGCGCCAGCAGCTTCATAGCGGGAGTGTCGTCCGGGGAGCTGTTTTTT.